This T cell receptor (beta chain) was recorded in a study of CD8 T cells in ankylosing spondylitis. Study conclusions and caveats: In ankylosing spondylitis patients, matched synovial fluid reportedly showed significant enrichment of disease-linked clones. Relatively rare in peripheral blood, disease-linked clones were also CD8+.

About this clonotype itself: Its specificity is unknown.

Libraries for TCR beta were made by quantitative 5'-RACE with molecular barcodes. TCRdb ran MiXCR on the 5' RACE reads and lists one entry per CDR3 protein. The sample has 35,000 to 40,000 distinct CDR3 sequences; approximately 15% are singletons. The germline CDR1 and CDR2 sequences are LGHNA and YSLEER. The CDR3 contains 15 residues. Trimming took 5 bases from V and 2 from J; bases not matched to a gene: 4. This sequence was found in a male donor with ankylosing spondylitis or in good health (not recorded which). The specimen sequenced was blood. The chain is built from TRBV4-3 and TRBJ2-3, with TRBD2 matching 10 bases. CDR3 protein: CASSESGGATDTQYF. DNA of the CDR3: TGCGCCAGCAGCGAAAGCGGGGGGGCCACAGATACGCAGTATTTT.